The source of this T cell receptor (beta chain) is a study of T cells in localized non-small cell lung cancer. Findings and caveats of the study: Adjacent lung had a median roughly 50 of the 100 largest tumor clones. The greatest T cell clonality was found in uninvolved adjacent lung (higher than in tumor). Higher blood T cell density tracked longer overall survival. Without multi-region sequencing, intratumor heterogeneity could not be excluded.

Clones were sequenced by immunoSEQ multiplex PCR, and TCRdb holds only the in-frame ones, with some missing. Among over 25,000 clones listed, around 90% were seen once. To note about this clone: Its target is unknown.

The sequence was collected from a man aged 35-69 years with stage II lung adenocarcinoma. The material was PBMCs, obtained before any cancer treatment.

CDR3 sequence: CASSSGQGRYEQYF. The CDR3, as DNA: TGCGCCAGCAGCTCGGGACAGGGCCGCTACGAGCAGTACTTC. The chain couples TRBV5-1 to TRBJ2-7; 9 nucleotides align to TRBD1. V trimming: 3 bases; J trimming: 3 bases; junction bases outside the gene matches: 4. The CDR3 covers 14 residues. Germline CDR1 reads SGHRS; CDR2 reads YFSETQ.